The rows below give T cell receptor beta chains drawn from one sample of a study of T cells after yellow fever vaccination. TCRdb re-called the 5' RACE reads with MiXCR, one entry per CDR3 protein. The table records approximately 180,000 distinct CDR3 sequences, roughly 6.4% of them present only once. The sample in question was CD4+ T cells sorted from PBMCs, obtained on the day of the first yellow fever vaccination. The receptors here all came from a man between 18 and 29 years old who received the YFV17D yellow fever vaccine. The CDR3 runs from the conserved cysteine through the conserved F or W. Fields, in order: V gene, D gene, J gene, clone size, CDR3 protein, CDR3 DNA. The D gene is left open where the match is weak. Some rows have no size entry. The others give once, few or many, or a class for an expanded clone.

v_gene: TRBV12-3/TRBV12-4; d_gene: TRBD2; j_gene: TRBJ2-3; abundance: few; CDR3aa: CASSLQAGVSDTQYF; CDR3nt: TGTGCCAGCAGCCTCCAGGCGGGGGTCTCAGATACGCAGTATTTT
v_gene: TRBV7-2; d_gene: NA; j_gene: TRBJ2-7; abundance: few; CDR3aa: CASSFSGTGEYEQYF; CDR3nt: TGTGCCAGCAGTTTTTCCGGGACGGGCGAATACGAGCAGTACTTC
v_gene: TRBV28; d_gene: NA; j_gene: TRBJ2-5; abundance: NA; CDR3aa: CASRGTRVWETQYF; CDR3nt: TGTGCCAGCAGGGGGACTCGAGTTTGGGAGACCCAGTACTTC
v_gene: TRBV5-1; d_gene: NA; j_gene: TRBJ2-3; abundance: few; CDR3aa: CASGEGGTDTQYF; CDR3nt: TGCGCCAGCGGCGAGGGAGGCACAGATACGCAGTATTTT
v_gene: TRBV4-2; d_gene: NA; j_gene: TRBJ2-2; abundance: few; CDR3aa: CASSQVGGGDNTGELFF; CDR3nt: TGTGCCAGCAGCCAAGTTGGCGGGGGCGATAACACCGGGGAGCTGTTTTTT
v_gene: TRBV7-2; d_gene: TRBD1; j_gene: TRBJ1-2; abundance: NA; CDR3aa: CASSVSPGTGSGYTF; CDR3nt: TGTGCCAGCAGCGTAAGCCCCGGGACAGGGTCTGGCTACACCTTC
v_gene: TRBV7-2; d_gene: TRBD2; j_gene: TRBJ2-1; abundance: NA; CDR3aa: CASSQETQRGGEQFF; CDR3nt: TGTGCCAGCAGTCAAGAAACCCAGCGGGGGGGCGAGCAGTTCTTC
v_gene: TRBV6-1; d_gene: TRBD2; j_gene: TRBJ2-5; abundance: NA; CDR3aa: CASSHPRGGVGETQYF; CDR3nt: TGTGCCAGCAGCCACCCCCGCGGGGGGGTCGGAGAGACCCAGTACTTC
v_gene: TRBV10-3; d_gene: NA; j_gene: TRBJ2-6; abundance: many; CDR3aa: CAISVTGLSGANVLTF; CDR3nt: TGTGCCATCAGTGTTACAGGCCTTTCTGGGGCCAACGTCCTGACTTTC
v_gene: TRBV3-1; d_gene: TRBD1; j_gene: TRBJ2-4; abundance: many; CDR3aa: CASSQEGQGNIQYF; CDR3nt: TGTGCCAGCAGCCAAGAGGGACAGGGAAACATTCAGTACTTC
v_gene: TRBV6-2/TRBV6-3; d_gene: NA; j_gene: TRBJ2-1; abundance: few; CDR3aa: CASSYSIGRTAGNEQFF; CDR3nt: TGTGCCAGCAGTTACTCGATCGGACGGACAGCTGGAAATGAGCAGTTCTTC
v_gene: TRBV27; d_gene: NA; j_gene: TRBJ2-1; abundance: many; CDR3aa: CASSLQAISSYNEQFF; CDR3nt: TGTGCCAGCAGTTTACAGGCGATCTCCTCCTACAATGAGCAGTTCTTC
v_gene: TRBV6-5; d_gene: NA; j_gene: TRBJ2-3; abundance: few; CDR3aa: CASRSVDRFEDTQYF; CDR3nt: TGTGCCAGCAGATCCGTCGACAGGTTCGAGGATACGCAGTATTTT
v_gene: TRBV5-1; d_gene: TRBD2; j_gene: TRBJ2-3; abundance: NA; CDR3aa: CASSAREGRALMNTQYF; CDR3nt: TGCGCCAGCAGCGCCAGGGAGGGGAGGGCCCTCATGAATACGCAGTATTTT
v_gene: TRBV5-1; d_gene: TRBD1; j_gene: TRBJ1-2; abundance: NA; CDR3aa: CASRSGTVAGYTF; CDR3nt: TGCGCCAGCAGATCCGGGACAGTGGCTGGCTACACCTTC
v_gene: TRBV11-2; d_gene: TRBD1; j_gene: TRBJ1-5; abundance: many; CDR3aa: CASSLGTGQGQPQHF; CDR3nt: TGTGCCAGCAGCTTAGGGACAGGGCAGGGTCAGCCCCAGCATTTT
v_gene: TRBV9; d_gene: NA; j_gene: TRBJ2-2; abundance: many; CDR3aa: CASSPVLNTGELFF; CDR3nt: TGTGCCAGCAGCCCGGTCCTGAACACCGGGGAGCTGTTTTTT
v_gene: TRBV12-3/TRBV12-4; d_gene: TRBD1; j_gene: TRBJ2-5; abundance: NA; CDR3aa: CASRQGAGSETQYF; CDR3nt: TGTGCCAGCAGACAGGGGGCAGGTTCGGAGACCCAGTACTTC
v_gene: TRBV10-3; d_gene: TRBD2; j_gene: TRBJ2-5; abundance: many; CDR3aa: CAISDQAGGSETQYF; CDR3nt: TGTGCCATCAGTGATCAAGCGGGGGGATCAGAGACCCAGTACTTC
v_gene: TRBV27; d_gene: TRBD2; j_gene: TRBJ2-1; abundance: NA; CDR3aa: CASSTRGGRRTYNEQFF; CDR3nt: TGTGCCAGCAGTACCCGGGGGGGGCGCCGAACCTACAATGAGCAGTTCTTC
v_gene: TRBV5-1; d_gene: TRBD2; j_gene: TRBJ2-2; abundance: many; CDR3aa: CASSSYGVVAGSTGELFF; CDR3nt: TGCGCCAGCAGCTCGTATGGGGTTGTAGCGGGGTCCACCGGGGAGCTGTTTTTT
v_gene: TRBV5-1; d_gene: TRBD2; j_gene: TRBJ2-3; abundance: few; CDR3aa: CASSQGTSGGTNTDTQYF; CDR3nt: TGCGCCAGCAGCCAAGGGACTAGCGGGGGGACTAACACAGATACGCAGTATTTT
v_gene: TRBV20-1; d_gene: NA; j_gene: TRBJ1-3; abundance: many; CDR3aa: CSAKDRTSGNTIYF; CDR3nt: TGCAGTGCTAAAGACAGGACCTCTGGAAACACCATATATTTT
v_gene: TRBV20-1; d_gene: NA; j_gene: TRBJ2-7; abundance: many; CDR3aa: CSARGPASTEQYF; CDR3nt: TGCAGTGCCCGAGGGCCGGCATCTACCGAGCAGTACTTC
v_gene: TRBV10-3; d_gene: TRBD2; j_gene: TRBJ2-3; abundance: many; CDR3aa: CAIASGGAKDTQYF; CDR3nt: TGTGCCATAGCTAGCGGGGGGGCCAAAGATACGCAGTATTTT
v_gene: TRBV10-3; d_gene: NA; j_gene: TRBJ2-7; abundance: many; CDR3aa: CAIRRDTTNYEQYF; CDR3nt: TGTGCCATCAGGAGAGACACGACCAACTACGAGCAGTACTTC
v_gene: TRBV7-2; d_gene: NA; j_gene: TRBJ2-2; abundance: many; CDR3aa: CASSLVLVTGELFF; CDR3nt: TGTGCCAGCAGCTTAGTTTTGGTAACCGGGGAGCTGTTTTTT
v_gene: TRBV7-6; d_gene: NA; j_gene: TRBJ1-5; abundance: NA; CDR3aa: CASSLKAAQPQHF; CDR3nt: TGTGCCAGCAGCTTAAAGGCAGCTCAGCCCCAGCATTTT
v_gene: TRBV11-2; d_gene: NA; j_gene: TRBJ2-3; abundance: many; CDR3aa: CASSLSTWRDTQYF; CDR3nt: TGTGCCAGCAGCTTAAGCACCTGGCGAGATACGCAGTATTTT
v_gene: TRBV11-2; d_gene: NA; j_gene: TRBJ2-2; abundance: few; CDR3aa: CASSFVQANTGELFF; CDR3nt: TGTGCCAGCAGCTTTGTACAGGCAAACACCGGGGAGCTGTTTTTT
v_gene: TRBV28; d_gene: NA; j_gene: TRBJ2-2; abundance: many; CDR3aa: CASSLDSGGRQGELFF; CDR3nt: TGTGCCAGCAGTTTAGATTCTGGCGGGCGTCAGGGGGAGCTGTTTTTT
v_gene: TRBV4-1; d_gene: TRBD1; j_gene: TRBJ2-7; abundance: many; CDR3aa: CASSRQGLIYEQYF; CDR3nt: TGCGCCAGCAGCCGACAGGGCCTCATCTACGAGCAGTACTTC
v_gene: TRBV12-3/TRBV12-4; d_gene: NA; j_gene: TRBJ2-3; abundance: many; CDR3aa: CASSRPGAEVDTQYF; CDR3nt: TGTGCCAGCAGTCGCCCAGGCGCGGAGGTGGATACGCAGTATTTT
v_gene: TRBV2; d_gene: NA; j_gene: TRBJ1-1; abundance: NA; CDR3aa: CASSEDQGGNTEAFF; CDR3nt: TGTGCCAGCAGTGAAGATCAGGGCGGGAACACTGAAGCTTTCTTT
v_gene: TRBV28; d_gene: TRBD2; j_gene: TRBJ2-3; abundance: many; CDR3aa: CASSPQLAGSSDTQYF; CDR3nt: TGTGCCAGCAGTCCACAGCTAGCGGGGAGTTCAGATACGCAGTATTTT
v_gene: TRBV7-2; d_gene: NA; j_gene: TRBJ1-2; abundance: many; CDR3aa: CASSWTDNYGYTF; CDR3nt: TGTGCCAGCAGCTGGACAGATAACTATGGCTACACCTTC
v_gene: TRBV5-1; d_gene: NA; j_gene: TRBJ2-3; abundance: few; CDR3aa: CASSLGDSSTGTQYF; CDR3nt: TGCGCCAGCAGCTTGGGGGACTCCTCCACCGGTACGCAGTATTTT
v_gene: TRBV9; d_gene: NA; j_gene: TRBJ2-3; abundance: few; CDR3aa: CASSVSPIADTQYF; CDR3nt: TGTGCCAGCAGCGTCTCGCCGATAGCCGATACGCAGTATTTT
v_gene: TRBV21-1; d_gene: NA; j_gene: TRBJ1-1; abundance: many; CDR3aa: CASSKVKNTEAFF; CDR3nt: TGTGCCAGCAGCAAAGTAAAGAACACTGAAGCTTTCTTT
v_gene: TRBV28; d_gene: NA; j_gene: TRBJ2-3; abundance: NA; CDR3aa: CASTLTTTSTDTQYF; CDR3nt: TGTGCCAGCACCCTGACCACCACTAGCACAGATACGCAGTATTTT
v_gene: TRBV18; d_gene: NA; j_gene: TRBJ2-5; abundance: many; CDR3aa: CASSLRGSGETQYF; CDR3nt: TGTGCCAGCTCCCTTAGGGGAAGTGGAGAGACCCAGTACTTC
v_gene: TRBV28; d_gene: NA; j_gene: TRBJ1-5; abundance: NA; CDR3aa: CASSYPARLNHPQHF; CDR3nt: TGTGCCAGCAGTTACCCTGCCCGTCTTAATCATCCCCAGCATTTT